This record looks at one TCR beta chain sequence and its context. The record originates from a study of CD8 T cells in Susac syndrome. Germline V gene sequence: CDR1 SQVTM, CDR2 ANQGSEA. V was trimmed by 0 bases and J by 3 bases, leaving 12 bases between them. The CDR3 is 14 residues long. RNA in amounts of about 0.45 to 1 ug was reverse transcribed with random hexamers. A single record per CDR3 protein comes from TCRdb applying MiXCR to the immunoSEQ multiplex PCR reads. The sample gives 150,000 to 200,000 distinct CDR3 sequences, roughly 94% of which show up once; about 0.1% is in the top ten. The V and J genes are TRBV29-1 and TRBJ2-7; D call uncertain. The specimen sequenced was CD4+ T cells from PBMCs. This TCR came from a human donor in good health. The CDR3 region has the DNA TGCAGCGTTGAAGAAAGTAACCGAGGCTACGAGCAGTACTTC. Protein product: CSVEESNRGYEQYF.